The 26 T cell receptor gamma chains listed next were all sequenced from one sample in a study of gamma delta lymphoproliferative disorders and STAT genes. TCRdb reapplied CATT to the multiplex PCR reads. The sample consists of about 4,100 gamma-chain clones, 7% of them appearing once. PBMCs from patients and controls supplied the genomic DNA for sequencing. Sequencing used blood. The origin of the receptors is a human donor in good health.

Many counts were recorded for this clone. The chain has TRGV2 and TRGJ1 or TRGJ2. TCRdb carries no J gene annotation; the J gene was assigned here by matching the DNA with germline. The CDR3 length is 10 residues. Trimming cost V 6 bases and J 9 bases; bases outside gene matches: 5. The germline gives CDR1 EGSNGY, CDR2 YDSYNSKV. The CDR3 nucleotides read TGTGCCACCTGGCTCTGTAAGAAACTCTTT. Encoded protein: CATWLCKKLF.

This clone was recorded at least ten times. At the DNA level, this CDR3 is encoded by other sequences in the same sample as well. The gene calls are TRGV4 and TRGJ1 or TRGJ2. TCRdb does not report a J gene; here it was assigned by matching the DNA to germline references. Germline CDR1 and CDR2: EGSTGY and YDSYTSSV. CDR3 length: 12 amino acids. Germline trimming cut 0 bases from V and 5 bases from J; bases unmatched to any gene: 1. The CDR3 region is CATWDGDYKKLF. As DNA, the CDR3 is TGTGCCACCTGGGATGGGGATTATAAGAAACTCTTT.

By sample fraction, this clone is medium-sized. This chain joins TRGV10 and TRGJP1. No J gene was available from TCRdb, and it was assigned here by a germline match of the DNA. TRGV10 qualifies as an ORF whose function is uncertain. CDR3 length: 15 residues. V shed 8 bases and J 1 base; nucleotides not matched to a gene: 8. This CDR3 reads CAAWVWVTTGWFKIF. DNA of the CDR3: TGTGCTGCGTGGGTGTGGGTTACCACTGGTTGGTTCAAGATATTT.

This clone was seen repeatedly, ten times or more. The V gene is TRGV10, the J gene TRGJ1 or TRGJ2. The J gene was not available in TCRdb and was assigned here by matching the DNA to germline segments. TRGV10 is treated as an ORF (open reading frame) with a function not yet certain. The CDR3 totals 12 residues. Trimming at V came to 8 bases and at J to 6 bases, leaving 8 bases not matched to a gene. CDR3 amino acids: CAAWDSGYKKLF. The CDR3 coding sequence is TGTGCTGCGTGGGATTCGGGTTATAAGAAACTCTTT.

Sample share makes this clone medium-sized. This chain connects TRGV3 to TRGJP2. Germline matching of the DNA provided the J gene here, since TCRdb leaves it blank. The germline CDR1 and CDR2 sequences are VTNTFY and YDVSTARD (reference sequence). The junction had 9 bases not matched to a gene; V was cut back by 5 bases and J by 3 bases. The CDR3 covers 15 residues. This CDR3 reads CATWVFGGSDWIKTF. For the CDR3, the DNA is TGTGCCACCTGGGTTTTCGGGGGTAGTGATTGGATCAAGACGTTT.

This clone is medium-sized within its sample. Other DNA sequences of this sample code for an identical CDR3. The V and J genes are TRGV2 and TRGJ1 or TRGJ2. Germline matching of the DNA provided the J gene here, since TCRdb leaves it blank. Losses at the gene ends were 1 base for V and 7 bases for J; bases not matched to a gene: 7. This CDR3 has 13 amino acids. The germline gives CDR1 EGSNGY, CDR2 YDSYNSKV. In nucleotides, the CDR3 is TGTGCCACCTGGGACGGACCGGGGTATAAGAAACTCTTT. Translated: CATWDGPGYKKLF.

This clone is labeled as medium-sized. The chain has TRGV4 and TRGJ1 or TRGJ2. The J gene, not given by TCRdb, was assigned here from a germline match of the nucleotide sequence. Germline V gene lookup returns CDR1 EGSTGY and CDR2 YDSYTSSV. This CDR3 spans 14 amino acids. The trim removed 1 base at V and 1 base at J, leaving 4 bases unmatched. The CDR3 DNA reads TGTGCCACCTGGGATGGAACCAATTATTATAAGAAACTCTTT. This sequence encodes CATWDGTNYYKKLF.

This clone counts as medium-sized (0.01 to 0.1%). The chain recombines TRGV8 with TRGJ1 or TRGJ2. TCRdb supplies no J gene; here it was assigned by aligning the nucleotide sequence to germline. The ends lost 1 base at V and 3 bases at J; junction bases unmatched: 6. Germline lookup yields CDR1 VENAVY and CDR2 YDSYNSRV. The CDR3 spans 14 residues. CDR3 region: CATWDSAIYYKKLF. The CDR3 nucleotides read TGTGCCACCTGGGATAGCGCCATTTATTATAAGAAACTCTTT.

This clone occurred many times. The chain combines TRGV9 with TRGJ1 or TRGJ2. The J gene is not listed in TCRdb, so it was assigned here from a DNA match to germline. The germline CDR1 and CDR2 sequences are GITISATS and ISYDGTV (reference sequence). The V and J ends lost 10 bases and 6 bases, in that order; junction bases with no gene match: 6. This CDR3 has 10 residues. CDR3 DNA: TGTGCCTTCCCCCTTTATAAGAAACTCTTT. It codes for CAFPLYKKLF.

This clone is labeled medium-sized (0.01 to 0.1%). The gene calls are TRGV2 and TRGJ1 or TRGJ2. Assignment of the J gene here rests on matching the DNA to germline, because TCRdb gives none. Germline V lookup: CDR1 EGSNGY, CDR2 YDSYNSKV. The CDR3 loop spans 14 amino acids. Trimming removed 0 bases from V and 4 bases from J; junction bases left unmatched: 6. The CDR3 protein is CATWDGPEYYKKLF. CDR3 DNA: TGTGCCACCTGGGACGGGCCTGAGTATTATAAGAAACTCTTT.

The chain joins TRGV2 to TRGJ1 or TRGJ2. Germline V gene lookup returns CDR1 EGSNGY and CDR2 YDSYNSKV. The length of the CDR3 is 9 residues. The junction had 5 bases not matched to a gene; V was cut back by 9 bases and J by 9 bases. The CDR3 here is CATNRKKLF. The DNA of the CDR3 is TGTGCCACCAACCGTAAGAAACTCTTT.

In its sample, this clone is medium-sized. The chain carries TRGV4 and TRGJP2. The J gene is absent in TCRdb and was assigned here via DNA matching to germline. Germline loops: CDR1 EGSTGY, CDR2 YDSYTSSV. Unmatched junction bases numbered 4, after V lost 6 bases and J lost 0 bases. The CDR3 contains 14 residues. CDR3 bases: TGTGCCACCTGGCTTCATAGTAGTGATTGGATCAAGACGTTT. Amino acids: CATWLHSSDWIKTF.

The chain combines TRGV9 with TRGJ1 or TRGJ2. The J gene, absent from TCRdb, was called here by matching the DNA to germline. Trimming cost V 6 bases and J 4 bases; bases outside gene matches: 12. Germline V gene lookup returns CDR1 GITISATS and CDR2 ISYDGTV (reference sequence). The CDR3 spans 14 residues. The CDR3 DNA sequence: TGTGCCTTGTGGATGCCCGAGAACTATTATAAGAAACTCTTT. Translating gives CALWMPENYYKKLF.

This clone was detected many times. Other DNA sequences in this sample translate to the same CDR3. The chain joins TRGV4 to TRGJ1 or TRGJ2. Matching the DNA to germline supplied the J gene, which TCRdb does not give. The germline V gene encodes CDR1 EGSTGY and CDR2 YDSYTSSV. The CDR3 totals 12 residues. With V trimmed by 0 bases and J by 6 bases, 2 bases remained unmatched. CDR3 residues: CATWDGLYKKLF. DNA of the CDR3: TGTGCCACCTGGGATGGGCTTTATAAGAAACTCTTT.

This clone was picked up many times. This chain links TRGV8 with TRGJ1 or TRGJ2. Here the J gene was assigned by germline matching of the DNA, as TCRdb has none. The germline V gene has CDR1 VENAVY and CDR2 YDSYNSRV. V lost 0 bases and J lost 0; bases outside the gene matches: 5. This CDR3 contains 15 residues. In DNA, the CDR3 is TGTGCCACCTGGGATAGGCCTACGAATTATTATAAGAAACTCTTT. Residues: CATWDRPTNYYKKLF.

By sample share, this clone is medium-sized. The rearrangement links TRGV2 to TRGJP2. The J gene, not given by TCRdb, was assigned here from a germline match of the nucleotide sequence. CDR3 size: 15 residues. Germline CDR1 reads EGSNGY; CDR2 reads YDSYNSKV. V lost 0 bases to trimming and J lost 3 bases; unmatched junction nucleotides: 4. This CDR3 is CATWDGSRSDWIKTF. The CDR3, as DNA: TGTGCCACCTGGGACGGGTCCCGTAGTGATTGGATCAAGACGTTT.

This clone is categorized as medium-sized (0.01 to 0.1%). This rearrangement joins TRGV8 to TRGJ1 or TRGJ2. As TCRdb names no J gene, one was assigned here on the basis of a DNA match to germline. Germline lookup yields CDR1 VENAVY and CDR2 YDSYNSRV. The V segment lost 0 bases and the J segment 1 base; nucleotides outside the gene matches: 12. The CDR3 covers 17 residues. The chain's CDR3 is CATWDRLVFPNYYKKLF. The CDR3 nucleotides are TGTGCCACCTGGGATAGGCTTGTATTCCCCAATTATTATAAGAAACTCTTT.

By its share, this clone is medium-sized (0.01 to 0.1%). The chain joins TRGV10 to TRGJ1 or TRGJ2. Germline matching of the DNA provided the J gene here, since TCRdb leaves it blank. TRGV10 qualifies as an ORF whose function is uncertain. Trimming removed 8 bases from V and 12 bases from J; junction bases left unmatched: 20. The CDR3 is made up of 14 amino acids. The CDR3 loop is CAAWDYMGLRGKLF. The DNA of the CDR3 is TGTGCTGCGTGGGATTATATGGGTTTACGGGGGAAACTCTTT.

This clone qualifies as medium-sized. The rearrangement uses TRGV2 and TRGJP1. TCRdb supplies no J gene; here it was assigned by aligning the nucleotide sequence to germline. This CDR3 is 16 amino acids long. The J segment lost 8 bases and the V segment lost 0 bases, leaving 12 bases of the junction unmatched. Germline CDR1 EGSNGY, CDR2 YDSYNSKV. Here the CDR3 reads CATWDGTEFAGWFKIF. The DNA for the CDR3 is TGTGCCACCTGGGACGGGACCGAATTTGCGGGTTGGTTCAAGATATTT.

Of note for this clone: Mismatch with germline at one junction end may stem from a read error. V gene TRGV10 combines with J gene TRGJP1. The J gene, not given by TCRdb, was assigned here from a germline match of the nucleotide sequence. TRGV10 has ORF status, its function being uncertain. This CDR3 is built from 15 residues. CDR3 nucleotide sequence: TGCAGCGTGGGATTATGCGGGAACACTGGTTGGTTCAAGATATTT. It yields the protein CSVGLCGNTGWFKIF.

The sample holds many counts of this clone. Other DNA sequences from this sample encode an identical CDR3 as well. The genes are TRGV10 and TRGJ1 or TRGJ2. No J gene was available from TCRdb, and it was assigned here by a germline match of the DNA. TRGV10 has ORF status, its function being uncertain. J lost 2 bases, V lost 8 bases, and 4 bases had no gene match. CDR3 length: 12 amino acids. CDR3: CAAWDYYYKKLF. The CDR3 DNA reads as TGTGCTGCGTGGGATTATTATTATAAGAAACTCTTT.

With respect to this clone: In the same sample, other DNA sequences code for this CDR3. The V gene is TRGV9, the J gene TRGJP. No J gene is reported in TCRdb; it was inferred here by comparing the DNA with germline. From germline, CDR1 is GITISATS and CDR2 ISYDGTV (reference sequence). The CDR3 has 16 amino acids. V gave up 4 bases and J gave up 5 bases; unmatched junction bases: 5. The CDR3 is CALWETKELGKKIKVF. Here the CDR3 DNA reads TGTGCCTTGTGGGAAACTAAAGAGTTGGGCAAAAAAATCAAGGTATTT.

This clone ranks as medium-sized. This chain joins TRGV9 and TRGJ1 or TRGJ2. TCRdb gives no J gene; it was assigned here by matching the DNA to germline. The germline V gene encodes CDR1 GITISATS and CDR2 ISYDGTV (reference sequence). The CDR3 extends over 14 amino acids. V gave up 1 base and J gave up 0 bases; unmatched junction bases: 3. CDR3 loop: CALWEVLNYYKKLF. As DNA, the CDR3 is TGTGCCTTGTGGGAGGTCCTGAATTATTATAAGAAACTCTTT.

In its sample, this clone is medium-sized (0.01 to 0.1%). The rearrangement uses TRGV10 and TRGJP1. Matching the DNA to germline supplied the J gene, which TCRdb does not give. Being an ORF, TRGV10 has a function that is uncertain. The trim removed 8 bases at V and 4 bases at J, leaving 5 bases unmatched. The CDR3 contains 13 residues. The CDR3 DNA follows: TGTGCTGCGTGGGACGTCACTGGTTGGTTCAAGATATTT. It is translated as CAAWDVTGWFKIF.

This clone is labeled medium-sized. Distinct nucleotide sequences in the sample also encode this CDR3. The gene calls are TRGV2 and TRGJP2. The J gene was not available in TCRdb and was assigned here by matching the DNA to germline segments. The V and J ends lost 0 bases and 6 bases, in that order; junction bases with no gene match: 4. The CDR3 covers 14 residues. Germline V lookup: CDR1 EGSNGY, CDR2 YDSYNSKV. CDR3 sequence: CATWDGRGDWIKTF. CDR3 in DNA: TGTGCCACCTGGGACGGGCGTGGTGATTGGATCAAGACGTTT.

In its sample, this clone is medium-sized. The chain is built from TRGV10 and TRGJP1. The J gene comes from matching the DNA to germline here; TCRdb lacks it. TRGV10 is recorded as an ORF, its role being uncertain. CDR3 length: 14 residues. With V trimmed by 8 bases and J by 6 bases, 10 bases remained unmatched. The CDR3 region has the DNA TGTGCTGCGTGGGATTTGGTTGCTGGTTGGTTCAAGATATTT. This translates into CAAWDLVAGWFKIF.